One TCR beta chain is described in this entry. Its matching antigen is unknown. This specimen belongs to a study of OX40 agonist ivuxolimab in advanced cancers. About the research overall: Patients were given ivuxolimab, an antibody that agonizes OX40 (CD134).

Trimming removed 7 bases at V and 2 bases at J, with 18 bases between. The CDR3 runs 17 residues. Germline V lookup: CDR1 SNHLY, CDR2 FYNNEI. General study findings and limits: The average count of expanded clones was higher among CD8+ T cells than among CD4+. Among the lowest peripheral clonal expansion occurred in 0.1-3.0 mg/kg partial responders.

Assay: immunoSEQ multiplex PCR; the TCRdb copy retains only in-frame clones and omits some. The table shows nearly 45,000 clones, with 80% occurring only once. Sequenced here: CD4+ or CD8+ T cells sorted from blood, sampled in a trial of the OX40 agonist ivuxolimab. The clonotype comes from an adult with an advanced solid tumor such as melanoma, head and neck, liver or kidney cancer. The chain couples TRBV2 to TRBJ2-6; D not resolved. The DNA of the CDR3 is TGTGCCAGCACGGTCTTGCGGTTGGGTACTGGGGCCAACGTCCTGACTTTC. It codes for CASTVLRLGTGANVLTF.